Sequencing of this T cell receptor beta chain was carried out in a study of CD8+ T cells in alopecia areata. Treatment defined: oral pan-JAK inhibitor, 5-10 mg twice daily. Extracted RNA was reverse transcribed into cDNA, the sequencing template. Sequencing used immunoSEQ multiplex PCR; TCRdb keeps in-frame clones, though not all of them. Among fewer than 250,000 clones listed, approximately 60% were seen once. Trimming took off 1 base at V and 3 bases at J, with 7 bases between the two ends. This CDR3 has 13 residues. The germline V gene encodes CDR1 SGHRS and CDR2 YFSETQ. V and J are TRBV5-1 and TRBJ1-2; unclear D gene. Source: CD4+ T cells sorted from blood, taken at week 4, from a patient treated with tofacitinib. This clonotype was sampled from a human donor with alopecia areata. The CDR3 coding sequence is TGCGCCAGCAGCTTGCACAGTGACTATGGCTACACCTTC. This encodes CASSLHSDYGYTF.